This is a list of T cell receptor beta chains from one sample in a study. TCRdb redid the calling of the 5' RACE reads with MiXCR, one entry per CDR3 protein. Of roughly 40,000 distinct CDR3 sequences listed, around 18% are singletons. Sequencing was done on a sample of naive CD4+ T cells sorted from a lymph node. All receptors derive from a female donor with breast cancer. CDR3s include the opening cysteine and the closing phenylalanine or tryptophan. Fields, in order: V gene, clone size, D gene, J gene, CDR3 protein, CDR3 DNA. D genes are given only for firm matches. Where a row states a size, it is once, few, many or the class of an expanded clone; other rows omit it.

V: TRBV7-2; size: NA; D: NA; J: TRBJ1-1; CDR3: CASRSRDNHKAFF; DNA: TGTGCCAGCAGATCCAGGGACAACCATAAAGCTTTCTTT
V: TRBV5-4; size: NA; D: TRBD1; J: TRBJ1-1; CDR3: CASSHWTGDTEAFF; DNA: TGTGCCAGCAGCCACTGGACAGGAGACACTGAAGCTTTCTTT
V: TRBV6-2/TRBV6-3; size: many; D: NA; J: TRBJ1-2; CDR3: CASSYVVGGYTF; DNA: TGTGCCAGCAGTTACGTCGTGGGTGGCTACACCTTC
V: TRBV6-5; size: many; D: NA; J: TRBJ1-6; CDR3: CASTLFSQGNSPLHF; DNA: TGTGCCAGCACCCTATTTAGCCAGGGGAATTCACCCCTCCACTTT
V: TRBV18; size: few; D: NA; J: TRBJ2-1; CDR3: CASSPVVSGRDEQFF; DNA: TGTGCCAGCTCACCAGTGGTCAGTGGGCGGGATGAGCAGTTCTTC
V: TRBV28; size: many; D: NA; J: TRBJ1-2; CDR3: CASSSSNYGYTF; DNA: TGTGCCAGTAGTAGCAGCAACTATGGCTACACCTTC
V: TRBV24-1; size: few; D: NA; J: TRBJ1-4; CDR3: CATSDPGGGEKLLF; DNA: TGTGCCACCAGTGACCCAGGCGGGGGTGAAAAACTGTTGTTT
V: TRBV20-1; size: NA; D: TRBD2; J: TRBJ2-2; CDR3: CSAPGGGEGGAGELFF; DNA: TGCAGTGCTCCAGGCGGGGGGGAGGGAGGCGCCGGGGAGCTGTTTTTT
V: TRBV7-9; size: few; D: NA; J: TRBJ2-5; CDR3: CASSLKGGSETQYF; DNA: TGTGCCAGCAGCTTAAAGGGGGGAAGCGAGACCCAGTACTTC
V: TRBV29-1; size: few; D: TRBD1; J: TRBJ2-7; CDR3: CSVEGQNYEQYF; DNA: TGCAGCGTTGAGGGACAGAACTACGAGCAGTACTTC
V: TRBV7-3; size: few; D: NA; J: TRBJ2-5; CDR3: CASSPRLDSETQYF; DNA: TGTGCCAGCAGCCCCAGGTTGGATTCAGAGACCCAGTACTTC
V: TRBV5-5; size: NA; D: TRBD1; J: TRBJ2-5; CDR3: CASSLVGQGGETQYF; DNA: TGTGCCAGCAGCTTGGTAGGACAGGGGGGAGAGACCCAGTACTTC
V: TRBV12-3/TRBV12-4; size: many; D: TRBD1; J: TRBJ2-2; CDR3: CASSPQGARGELFF; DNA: TGTGCCAGCAGTCCTCAGGGGGCGCGAGGGGAGCTGTTTTTT
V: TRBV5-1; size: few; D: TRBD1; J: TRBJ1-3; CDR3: CASSVQGNSGNTIYF; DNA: TGCGCCAGCAGTGTACAGGGGAACTCTGGAAACACCATATATTTT
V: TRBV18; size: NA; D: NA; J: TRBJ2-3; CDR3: CASSPPVTDTQYF; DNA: TGTGCCAGCTCACCACCGGTCACAGATACGCAGTATTTT
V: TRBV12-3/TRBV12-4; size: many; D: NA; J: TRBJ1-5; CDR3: CASSLWGAYSNQPQHF; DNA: TGTGCCAGCAGTTTGTGGGGGGCTTATAGCAATCAGCCCCAGCATTTT
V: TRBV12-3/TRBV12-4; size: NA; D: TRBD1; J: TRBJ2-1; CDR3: CASRDRDDEQFF; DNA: TGTGCCAGCCGGGACAGGGATGATGAGCAGTTCTTC
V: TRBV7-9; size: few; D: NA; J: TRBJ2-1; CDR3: CASSLGGQTEQFF; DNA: TGTGCCAGCAGCTTGGGGGGACAGACTGAGCAGTTCTTC
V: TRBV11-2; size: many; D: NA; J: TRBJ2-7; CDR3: CASSPGSLRGLSSYEQYF; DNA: TGTGCCAGCAGCCCAGGGTCTTTGAGGGGCCTTAGCTCCTACGAGCAGTACTTC
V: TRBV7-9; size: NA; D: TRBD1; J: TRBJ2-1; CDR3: CASSDRDSYNEQFF; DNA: TGTGCCAGCAGCGACAGGGACAGTTACAATGAGCAGTTCTTC
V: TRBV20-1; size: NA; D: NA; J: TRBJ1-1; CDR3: CSARERQGNTEAFF; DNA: TGCAGTGCTAGAGAGCGTCAGGGGAACACTGAAGCTTTCTTT
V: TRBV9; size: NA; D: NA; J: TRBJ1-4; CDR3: CASSVSGTANEKLFF; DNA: TGTGCCAGCAGCGTATCGGGTACGGCTAATGAAAAACTGTTTTTT
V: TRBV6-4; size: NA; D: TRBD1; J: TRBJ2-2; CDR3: CASNGQGTGELFF; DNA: TGTGCCAGCAATGGACAGGGTACCGGGGAGCTGTTTTTT
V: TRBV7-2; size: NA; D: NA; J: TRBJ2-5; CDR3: CASSLEAGRETQYF; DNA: TGTGCCAGCAGCTTAGAGGCGGGACGGGAGACCCAGTACTTC
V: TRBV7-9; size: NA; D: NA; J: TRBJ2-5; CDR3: CASSLAGPKWEYF; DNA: TGTGCCAGCAGCTTAGCGGGCCCGAAGTGGGAGTACTTC
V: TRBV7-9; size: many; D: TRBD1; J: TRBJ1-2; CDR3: CASSFPPTGGDYGYTF; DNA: TGTGCCAGCAGCTTTCCCCCTACAGGGGGGGACTATGGCTACACCTTC
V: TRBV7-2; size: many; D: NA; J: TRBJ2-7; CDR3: CASSFGNFYEQYF; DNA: TGTGCCAGCAGCTTCGGCAATTTCTACGAGCAGTACTTC
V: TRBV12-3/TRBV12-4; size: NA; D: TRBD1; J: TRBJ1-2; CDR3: CASSSRTGDGYTF; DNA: TGTGCCAGCAGTTCCCGGACAGGGGATGGCTACACCTTC
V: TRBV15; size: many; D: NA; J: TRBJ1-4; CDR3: CATSRTGQFNEKLFF; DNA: TGTGCCACCAGCAGGACCGGACAGTTTAATGAAAAACTGTTTTTT
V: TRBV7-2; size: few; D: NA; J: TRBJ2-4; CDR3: CASSSPPGRGVTDIQYF; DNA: TGTGCCAGCAGCTCCCCCCCGGGCAGGGGAGTTACGGACATTCAGTACTTC
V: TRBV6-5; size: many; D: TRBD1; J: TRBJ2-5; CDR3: CASSSWTGVGQETQYF; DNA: TGTGCCAGCAGTTCTTGGACAGGGGTAGGGCAAGAGACCCAGTACTTC
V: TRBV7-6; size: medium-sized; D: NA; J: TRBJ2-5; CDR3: CASSISGETQYF; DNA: TGTGCCAGCAGCATCAGTGGGGAGACCCAGTACTTC
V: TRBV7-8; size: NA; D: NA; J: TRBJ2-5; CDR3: CASSLNTEETQYF; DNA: TGTGCCAGCAGCTTAAACACAGAAGAGACCCAGTACTTC
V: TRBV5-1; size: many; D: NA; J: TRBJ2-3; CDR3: CASSGGTPGITDTQYF; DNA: TGCGCCAGCAGCGGTGGGACGCCAGGGATCACAGATACGCAGTATTTT
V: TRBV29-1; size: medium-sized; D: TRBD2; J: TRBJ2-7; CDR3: CSVNPGGSSYEQYF; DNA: TGCAGCGTGAATCCCGGGGGGAGCTCCTACGAGCAGTACTTC
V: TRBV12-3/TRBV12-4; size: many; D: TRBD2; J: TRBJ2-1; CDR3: CASSRASGYNEQFF; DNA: TGTGCCAGCAGTCGGGCTAGCGGTTACAATGAGCAGTTCTTC
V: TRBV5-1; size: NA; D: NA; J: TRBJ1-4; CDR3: CASSTGPGDEKLFF; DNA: TGCGCCAGCAGCACGGGCCCGGGTGATGAAAAACTGTTTTTT
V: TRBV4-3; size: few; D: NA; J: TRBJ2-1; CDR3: CASSQDRAPGYNEQFF; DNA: TGCGCCAGCAGCCAAGACAGGGCCCCGGGTTACAATGAGCAGTTCTTC
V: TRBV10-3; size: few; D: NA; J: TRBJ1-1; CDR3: CAISEGDGWNTEAFF; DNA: TGTGCCATCAGTGAGGGGGACGGATGGAACACTGAAGCTTTCTTT
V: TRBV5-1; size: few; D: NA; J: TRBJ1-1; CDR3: CASSGTVNTEAFF; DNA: TGCGCCAGCAGTGGTACCGTGAACACTGAAGCTTTCTTT
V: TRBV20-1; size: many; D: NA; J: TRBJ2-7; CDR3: CSARGGGILDEQYF; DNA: TGCAGTGCTAGAGGAGGCGGGATCCTTGACGAGCAGTACTTC
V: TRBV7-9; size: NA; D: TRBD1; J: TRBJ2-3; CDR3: CASSDRDRSTDTQYF; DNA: TGTGCCAGCAGCGATCGGGACAGATCCACAGATACGCAGTATTTT
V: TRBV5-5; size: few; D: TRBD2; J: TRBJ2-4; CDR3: CASSSSGQNGENIQYF; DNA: TGTGCCAGCAGCTCTAGCGGTCAAAATGGGGAAAACATTCAGTACTTC
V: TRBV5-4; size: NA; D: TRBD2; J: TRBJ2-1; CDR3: CASRLGLATSGRSKNF; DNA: TGTGCCAGCAGACTAGGACTAGCCACGTCCGGACGATCGAAAAACTTC
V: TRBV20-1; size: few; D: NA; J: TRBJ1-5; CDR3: CSARDSLNQPQHF; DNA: TGCAGTGCCCGCGACAGCCTTAATCAGCCCCAGCATTTT
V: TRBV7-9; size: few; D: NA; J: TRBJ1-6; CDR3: CASSLLNSDNSPLHF; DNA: TGTGCCAGCAGCTTATTGAATAGTGATAATTCACCCCTCCACTTT